This T cell receptor beta chain was captured in a study of OX40 agonist ivuxolimab in advanced cancers. V was shortened by 2 bases and J by 5 bases, with 9 bases between the two germline ends. The germline V gene has CDR1 KGHSH and CDR2 LQKENI. CDR3 size: 13 residues. TCRdb's table, derived via immunoSEQ multiplex PCR, lists solely in-frame clones and lacks some. The sample yields about 44,000 clones, roughly 80% seen once. As to this clone: Antigen specificity is unknown.

Overall study findings and caveats: Relatively little clonal expansion, among the lowest observed, appeared in partial responders at 0.1-3.0 mg/kg.

The sequence derives from an adult with an advanced solid tumor such as melanoma, head and neck, liver or kidney cancer. The sequences come from CD4+ or CD8+ T cells sorted from blood, collected in a trial of the OX40 agonist ivuxolimab. The chain recombines TRBV18 with TRBJ1-1; no definite D call. This chain's CDR3 is CASSPMEGTEAFF. The CDR3 DNA reads as TGTGCCAGCTCACCAATGGAAGGGACTGAAGCTTTCTTT. Based on the CDR3 plus reference TRBV18 and TRBJ1-1, the full variable domain is NAGVMQNPRHLVRRRGQEARLRCSPMKGHSHVYWYRQLPEEGLKFMVYLQKENIIDESGMPKERFSAEFPKEGPSILRIQQVVRGDSAAYFCASSPMEGTEAFFGQGTRLTVV.